These 10 T cell receptor beta chains were all obtained from the same sample, sequenced in a study of Ad26.COV2.S vaccination and SARS-CoV-2 variants. Specified treatment: 15 to 20 received Ad26.COV2.S at low or high dose, single or two shots; about 5 received placebo; per-sample allocation not given. It was on day 63 after the first vaccine or placebo injection that samples were taken. Repertoires were generated with immunoSEQ multiplex PCR, while TCRdb's copy carries only in-frame clones and drops some. The table lists around 320,000 clones, around 87% of them singletons. Sequenced here: peripheral blood, sampled in a trial of Ad26.COV2.S vaccine versus placebo. All receptors derive from a person between 18 and 59 years old who received the Ad26.COV2.S COVID-19 vaccine or a placebo.

This chain links TRBV9 with TRBJ1-2, with 9 bases lining up with TRBD1. The CDR3 consists of 16 residues. Germline assignment: CDR1 SGDLS and CDR2 YYNGEE. J lost 5 bases, V lost 4 bases, and 12 bases had no gene match. The CDR3 DNA is TGTGCCAGCAGCCCCACCGACGGGACAGGGTCGTATGGCTACACCTTC. This gives the protein CASSPTDGTGSYGYTF.

V gene TRBV7-9 combines with J gene TRBJ2-3; unclear D gene. The CDR3 extends over 15 amino acids. The V and J ends lost 0 bases and 4 bases respectively, with 11 bases between them. The V gene's germline CDR1 is SEHNR and CDR2 FQNEAQ (reference sequence). The CDR3 sequence is CASSLALGGSDTQYF. The CDR3 DNA follows: TGTGCCAGCAGCTTAGCTCTAGGTGGATCAGATACGCAGTATTTT.

The chain carries TRBV7-9 and TRBJ1-2; 9 bases are a match to TRBD1. The CDR3 loop spans 12 amino acids. CDR1 SEHNR and CDR2 FQNEAQ come from the germline V gene (reference sequence). V gave up 5 bases and J gave up 6 bases; unmatched junction bases: 1. CDR3 sequence: CASSRDRDGYTF. Written as DNA, the CDR3 is TGTGCCAGCAGCCGGGACAGGGATGGCTACACCTTC. The variable domain in full, with the rest retrieved from reference TRBV7-9 and TRBJ1-2, is DTGVSQNPRHKITKRGQNVTFRCDPISEHNRLYWYRQTLGQGPEFLTYFQNEAQLEKSRLLSDRFSAERPKGSFSTLEIQRTEQGDSAMYLCASSRDRDGYTFGSGTRLTVV.

The chain links TRBV7-9 to TRBJ2-7; the match to TRBD1 covers 7 bases. Germline CDR1 is SEHNR and CDR2 is FQNEAQ (reference sequence). This CDR3 spans 14 amino acids. The V gene end was trimmed by 6 bases and the J gene end by 2 bases; junction bases not matched to a gene: 7. In nucleotides, the CDR3 is TGTGCCAGCAGTTCGGACAGGTCAGCCTACGAGCAGTACTTC. It is translated as CASSSDRSAYEQYF.

The chain employs TRBV20-1 and TRBJ1-1; no clear D. The CDR3 runs to 12 residues. V dropped 3 bases and J dropped 3 bases, with 8 bases sitting between them. Germline loops: CDR1 DFQATT, CDR2 SNEGSKA (reference sequence). CDR3 in DNA: TGCAGTGCTAGTCACAGTGACACTGAAGCTTTCTTT. Translation: CSASHSDTEAFF.

This clone was picked up one time. The chain links TRBV27 to TRBJ1-1; 12 bases agree with TRBD1. Germline CDR1 MNHEY, CDR2 SMNVEV (reference sequence). The CDR3 has 16 residues. V dropped 1 base and J dropped 1; count of bases not matched to a gene: 1. The CDR3 protein is CASSLLGQGANTEAFF. The CDR3 region has the DNA TGTGCCAGCAGTTTATTGGGACAGGGGGCGAACACTGAAGCTTTCTTT.

The chain carries TRBV7-3 and TRBJ1-1, with D unresolved. This CDR3 comprises 15 residues. From germline, CDR1 is SGHTA and CDR2 FQGTGA. Deletions cut 5 bases from V and 4 bases from J, with 17 bases between. The CDR3: CASSVSGPWGTEAFF. Here the CDR3 DNA reads TGTGCCAGCAGCGTCTCCGGACCCTGGGGCACTGAAGCTTTCTTT.

V is TRBV6-4 and J is TRBJ1-6; D unclear. The germline V gene encodes CDR1 MRHNA and CDR2 SNTAGT. The germline V and J ends were trimmed by 3 bases and 4 bases, with 4 bases remaining between them. The CDR3 has 13 residues. The CDR3 loop reads CASSEAYNSPLHF. CDR3 nucleotides: TGTGCCAGCAGTGAGGCTTATAATTCACCCCTCCACTTT.

This clone appeared once. The V gene is TRBV7-3, the J gene TRBJ2-5; tentative D call: TRBD1 (6 bases). V lost 6 bases and J lost 3, with 11 bases in between. Germline assignment: CDR1 SGHTA and CDR2 FQGTGA. CDR3 size: 13 residues. CDR3 in DNA: TGTGCCAGCAGTAGTGGACAGAAAGAGACCCAGTACTTC. This codes for CASSSGQKETQYF.

The chain joins TRBV13 to TRBJ1-5; D is perhaps TRBD1 (5 bases). Germline CDR1 reads PRHDT; CDR2 reads FYEKMQ (reference sequence). V was shortened by 5 bases and J by 9 bases, with 26 bases between the two germline ends. The CDR3 runs 17 residues. The CDR3 here is CASSPRGLDRLVWPQHF. Here the CDR3 DNA reads TGTGCCAGCAGCCCACGGGGACTTGACCGCCTGGTTTGGCCCCAGCATTTT.